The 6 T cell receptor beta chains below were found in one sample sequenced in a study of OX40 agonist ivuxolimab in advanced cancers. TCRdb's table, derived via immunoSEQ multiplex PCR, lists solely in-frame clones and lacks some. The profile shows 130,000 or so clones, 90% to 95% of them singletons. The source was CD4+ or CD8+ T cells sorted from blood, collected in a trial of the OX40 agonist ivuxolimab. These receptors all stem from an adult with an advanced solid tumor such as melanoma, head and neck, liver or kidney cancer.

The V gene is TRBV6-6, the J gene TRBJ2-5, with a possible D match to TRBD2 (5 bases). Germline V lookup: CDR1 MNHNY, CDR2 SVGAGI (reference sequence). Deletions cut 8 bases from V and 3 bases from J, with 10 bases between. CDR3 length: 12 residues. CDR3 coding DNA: TGTGCCAGCGGGAGATTGGAAGAGACCCAGTACTTC. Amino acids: CASGRLEETQYF.

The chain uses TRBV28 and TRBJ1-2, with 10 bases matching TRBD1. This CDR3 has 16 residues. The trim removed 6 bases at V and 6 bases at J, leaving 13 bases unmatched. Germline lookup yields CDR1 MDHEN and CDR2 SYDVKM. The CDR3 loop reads CASRTSGGQGVHGYTF. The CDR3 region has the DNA TGTGCCAGCAGGACGTCCGGCGGACAGGGGGTCCATGGCTACACCTTC.

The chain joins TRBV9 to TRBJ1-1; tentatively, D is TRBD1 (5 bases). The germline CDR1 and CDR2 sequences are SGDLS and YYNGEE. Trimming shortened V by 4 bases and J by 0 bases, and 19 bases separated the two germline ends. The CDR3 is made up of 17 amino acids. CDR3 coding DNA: TGTGCCAGCAGCCCCAGTGGGACGATACTCCTGAACACTGAAGCTTTCTTT. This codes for CASSPSGTILLNTEAFF.

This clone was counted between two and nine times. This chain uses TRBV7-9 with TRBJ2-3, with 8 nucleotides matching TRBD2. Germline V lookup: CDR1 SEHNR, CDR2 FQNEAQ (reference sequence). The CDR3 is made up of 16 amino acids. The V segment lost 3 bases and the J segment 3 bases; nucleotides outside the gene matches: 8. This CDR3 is CASSLGAGAGTDTQYF. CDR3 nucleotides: TGTGCCAGCAGCTTGGGAGCGGGGGCCGGAACAGATACGCAGTATTTT.

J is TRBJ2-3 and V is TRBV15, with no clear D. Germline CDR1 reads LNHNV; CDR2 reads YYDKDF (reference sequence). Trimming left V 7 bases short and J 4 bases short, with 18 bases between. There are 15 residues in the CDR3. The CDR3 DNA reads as TGTGCCACCACCAGGAACAAGTTTCTCCCAGATACGCAGTATTTT. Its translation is CATTRNKFLPDTQYF.

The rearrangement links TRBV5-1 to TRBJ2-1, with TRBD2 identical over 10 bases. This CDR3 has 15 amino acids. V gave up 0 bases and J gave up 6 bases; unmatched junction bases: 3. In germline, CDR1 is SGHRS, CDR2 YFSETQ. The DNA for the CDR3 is TGCGCCAGCAGCTTGGTACTAGCGGGGACCAATGAGCAGTTCTTC. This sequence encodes CASSLVLAGTNEQFF.